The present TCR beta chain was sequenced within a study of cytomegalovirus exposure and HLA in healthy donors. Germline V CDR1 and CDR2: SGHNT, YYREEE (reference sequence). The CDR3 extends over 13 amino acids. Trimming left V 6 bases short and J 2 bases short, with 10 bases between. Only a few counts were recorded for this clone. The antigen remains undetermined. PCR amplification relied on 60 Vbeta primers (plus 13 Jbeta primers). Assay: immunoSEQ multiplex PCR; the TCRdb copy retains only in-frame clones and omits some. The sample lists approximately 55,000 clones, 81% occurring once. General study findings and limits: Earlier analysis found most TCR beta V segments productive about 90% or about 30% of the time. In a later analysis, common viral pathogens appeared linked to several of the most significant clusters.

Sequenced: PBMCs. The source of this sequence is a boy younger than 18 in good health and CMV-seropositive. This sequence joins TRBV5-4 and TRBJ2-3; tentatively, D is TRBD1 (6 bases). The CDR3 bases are TGTGCCAGCACGGACAGCCTCACAGATACGCAGTATTTT. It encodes CASTDSLTDTQYF.